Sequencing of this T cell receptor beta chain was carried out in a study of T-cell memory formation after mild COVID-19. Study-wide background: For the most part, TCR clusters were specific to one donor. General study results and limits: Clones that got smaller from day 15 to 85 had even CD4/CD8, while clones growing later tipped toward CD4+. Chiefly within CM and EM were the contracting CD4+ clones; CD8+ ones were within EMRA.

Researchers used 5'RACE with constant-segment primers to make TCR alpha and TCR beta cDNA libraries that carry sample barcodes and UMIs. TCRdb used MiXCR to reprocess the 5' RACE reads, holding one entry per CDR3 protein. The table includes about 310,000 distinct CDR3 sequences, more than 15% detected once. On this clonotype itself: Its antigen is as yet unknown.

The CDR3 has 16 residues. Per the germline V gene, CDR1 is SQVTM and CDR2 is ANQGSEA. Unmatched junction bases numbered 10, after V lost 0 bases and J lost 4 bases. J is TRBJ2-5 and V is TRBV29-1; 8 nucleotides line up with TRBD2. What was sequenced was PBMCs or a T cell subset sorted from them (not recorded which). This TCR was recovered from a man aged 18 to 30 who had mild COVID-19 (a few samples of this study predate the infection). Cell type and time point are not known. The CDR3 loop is CSVEELGGGRPETQYF. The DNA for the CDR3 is TGCAGCGTTGAAGAATTAGGCGGGGGGCGTCCAGAGACCCAGTACTTC.